The 12 T cell receptor beta chains below all came from one sample that was sequenced in a study of CD8 T cells in ankylosing spondylitis. Using its own MiXCR run on the 5' RACE reads, TCRdb lists one record per CDR3 protein. In the table there are about 160,000 distinct CDR3 sequences, 9.8% of which are singletons. What was sequenced was blood, either unsorted or a sorted T cell fraction (not recorded which). These receptor sequences come from a female donor with ankylosing spondylitis or in good health (not recorded which).

The CDR3 DNA reads as TGTGCCAGCAGCCAGGATAGCGGGACGGAGACCCAGTACTTC. This gives the protein CASSQDSGTETQYF. The chain recombines TRBV3-1 with TRBJ2-5; 8 bases match TRBD2. Germline CDR1 and CDR2: LGHDT and YNNKEL (reference sequence). The length of the CDR3 is 14 residues. The junction had 5 bases not matched to a gene; V was cut back by 3 bases and J by 5 bases.

This clonotype was counted between two and nine times. The chain uses TRBV5-1 and TRBJ1-1, with a possible D match to TRBD1 (5 bases). Germline-derived CDR1 and CDR2 are SGHRS and YFSETQ. The CDR3 has 15 residues. V was trimmed by 1 base and J by 1 base, leaving 11 bases between them. The CDR3 DNA follows: TGCGCCAGCAGCTTGACAGGTTTTTCGAACACTGAAGCTTTCTTT. Translated: CASSLTGFSNTEAFF.

The rearrangement uses TRBV27 and TRBJ1-4, with D unresolved. The germline CDR1 and CDR2 sequences are MNHEY and SMNVEV (reference sequence). Trimming removed 3 bases from V and 0 bases from J, with 8 bases in between. The CDR3 consists of 15 residues. In DNA, the CDR3 is TGTGCCAGCAGTTTGTACAGAGCAACTAATGAAAAACTGTTTTTT. This translates into CASSLYRATNEKLFF.

This clonotype has just a few counts. The chain employs TRBV20-1 and TRBJ2-1; possible D gene TRBD2, 6 bases. Per germline, CDR1 DFQATT and CDR2 SNEGSKA (reference sequence). V was trimmed by 1 base and J by 9 bases, leaving 16 bases between them. This CDR3 has 14 residues. The CDR3 DNA reads TGCAGTGCTAGAGCCCCCGGAGGGGAAGGTGAGCAGTTCTTC. Its translation is CSARAPGGEGEQFF.

V usage is TRBV5-1 and J usage is TRBJ1-2; D is ambiguous. CDR3 size: 13 residues. V lost 0 bases and J lost 7, with 10 bases in between. CDR1 SGHRS and CDR2 YFSETQ come from the germline V gene. The CDR3 sequence is CASSLEPFAGYTF. CDR3 nucleotide sequence: TGCGCCAGCAGCTTGGAGCCCTTTGCTGGCTACACCTTC.

This clonotype came up many times. V usage is TRBV4-2 and J usage is TRBJ1-1; no reliable D call. The CDR3 is 15 amino acids. From germline, CDR1 is LGHNA and CDR2 YNFKEQ. V lost 0 bases and J 4 bases, leaving 12 bases between the germline ends. This CDR3 is CASSQDRVLGTEAFF. Here the CDR3 DNA reads TGTGCCAGCAGCCAAGATAGGGTTCTTGGCACTGAAGCTTTCTTT.

The chain couples TRBV5-4 to TRBJ2-5; D is uncertain. The V and J ends lost 4 bases and 3 bases respectively, with 13 bases between them. Germline V CDR1 and CDR2: SGHNT, YYREEE (reference sequence). The CDR3 has 14 residues. The CDR3 DNA follows: TGTGCCAGCAGCCCGGACGTAGGGAAAGAGACCCAGTACTTC. Translation: CASSPDVGKETQYF.

The V call is TRBV27, the J call TRBJ1-4, with D hard to call. Germline CDR1 MNHEY, CDR2 SMNVEV (reference sequence). CDR3 size: 14 residues. Trimming removed 8 bases from V and 0 bases from J, with 10 bases in between. The CDR3 DNA reads TGTGCCAGCGGTACCCTAGCAACTAATGAAAAACTGTTTTTT. Its protein is CASGTLATNEKLFF.

This clonotype was picked up many times. V and J are TRBV4-2 and TRBJ2-1, with 8 bases that match TRBD2. The V gene's germline CDR1 is LGHNA and CDR2 YNFKEQ. V dropped 2 bases and J dropped 4; count of bases not matched to a gene: 7. The CDR3 loop spans 16 amino acids. In nucleotides, the CDR3 is TGTGCCAGCAGCCAATTGTTGCGGGAGGCGTACAATGAGCAGTTCTTC. Amino acid sequence: CASSQLLREAYNEQFF.

The chain uses TRBV7-2 and TRBJ2-1; the match to TRBD2 covers 10 bases. J gave up 5 bases and V 5 bases, and 6 bases lay outside the gene matches. Germline V gene sequence: CDR1 SGHTA, CDR2 FQGNSA. This CDR3 contains 15 residues. The CDR3 DNA follows: TGTGCCAGCAGCCCAATAGGACTAGCGGACAATGAGCAGTTCTTC. Translating gives CASSPIGLADNEQFF. Full variable domain (remainder filled in from reference TRBV7-2 and TRBJ2-1): GAGVSQSPSNKVTEKGKDVELRCDPISGHTALYWYRQSLGQGLEFLIYFQGNSAPDKSGLPSDRFSAERTGGSVSTLTIQRTQQEDSAVYLCASSPIGLADNEQFFGPGTRLTVL.

The sample holds a few counts of this clonotype. The V and J genes are TRBV7-9 and TRBJ1-2; 7 bases are shared with TRBD1. This CDR3 spans 13 amino acids. The trim removed 5 bases at V and 3 bases at J, leaving 3 bases unmatched. The V gene's germline CDR1 is SEHNR and CDR2 FQNEAQ (reference sequence). CDR3 loop: CASSRDSYYGYTF. CDR3 bases: TGTGCCAGCAGCCGGGACAGCTACTATGGCTACACCTTC.

This clonotype was detected ten times or more. The V and J genes are TRBV5-1 and TRBJ2-1, with 7 bases lining up with TRBD2. This CDR3 has 15 residues. The germline V gene has CDR1 SGHRS and CDR2 YFSETQ. The trim removed 4 bases at V and 5 bases at J, leaving 9 bases unmatched. This CDR3 is CASSKTGTTDNEQFF. The CDR3 DNA reads as TGCGCCAGCAGCAAAACCGGGACTACAGACAATGAGCAGTTCTTC.